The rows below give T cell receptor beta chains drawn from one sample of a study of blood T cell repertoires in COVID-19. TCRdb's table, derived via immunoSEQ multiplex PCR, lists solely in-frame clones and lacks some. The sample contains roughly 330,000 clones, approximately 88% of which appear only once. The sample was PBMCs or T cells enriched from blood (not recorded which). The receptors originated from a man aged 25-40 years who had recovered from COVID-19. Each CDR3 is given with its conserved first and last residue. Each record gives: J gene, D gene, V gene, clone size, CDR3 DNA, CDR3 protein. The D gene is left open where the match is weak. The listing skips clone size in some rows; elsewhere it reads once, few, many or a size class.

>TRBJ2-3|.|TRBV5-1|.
TGCGCCAGCGGTCCGACCGGAAGCGTTCCAGATACGCAGTATTTT
CASGPTGSVPDTQYF
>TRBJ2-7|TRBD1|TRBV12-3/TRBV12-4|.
TGTGCCAGCAGTCCCGGGACAGGGAACGAGCAGTACTTC
CASSPGTGNEQYF
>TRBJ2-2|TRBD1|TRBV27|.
TGTGCCAGCAGTTCAAACAACAGGGGGCGCGGGGACGGGGAGCTGTTTTTT
CASSSNNRGRGDGELFF
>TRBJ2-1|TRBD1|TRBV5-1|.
TGCGCCAGCATCGACGAGACAGGGTCCGAATACAATGAGCAGTTCTTC
CASIDETGSEYNEQFF
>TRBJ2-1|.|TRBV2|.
TGTGCCAGCAGTTATACAGGGTACGAGCAGTTCTTC
CASSYTGYEQFF
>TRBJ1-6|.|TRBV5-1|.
TGCGCCAGCAGCGCTACAGGGATGTCACCCCTCCACTTT
CASSATGMSPLHF
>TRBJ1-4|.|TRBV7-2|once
TGTGCCAGCAGCTTAGTAAGAGTGGATGAAAAACTGTTTTTT
CASSLVRVDEKLFF
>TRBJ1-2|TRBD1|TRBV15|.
TGTGCCACCAGCGGAACGGGACAGGCCGGCCTCGGGGGCTACACCTTC
CATSGTGQAGLGGYTF
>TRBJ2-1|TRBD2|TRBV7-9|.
TGTGCCAGCAGCTTATATAGCGGGGGCCACAATGAGCAGTTCTTC
CASSLYSGGHNEQFF
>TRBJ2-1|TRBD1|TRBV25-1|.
TGTGCCAGCAGTGAATTGGGACAGAGGGGTGGGAATGAGCAGTTCTTC
CASSELGQRGGNEQFF
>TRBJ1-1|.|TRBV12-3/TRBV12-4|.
TGTGCCAGCAGTTTGGTGGCAGGGCAGGCTTTCTTT
CASSLVAGQAFF
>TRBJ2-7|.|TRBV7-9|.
TGTGCCAGCAGCTTAGTAGGGGCGGGGTACGAGCAGTACTTC
CASSLVGAGYEQYF
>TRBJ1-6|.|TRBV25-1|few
TGTGCCAGCAGTGTACAGGGTAGTCTGAGCGCCCTCCACTTT
CASSVQGSLSALHF
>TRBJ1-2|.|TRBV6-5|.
TGTGCCAGCAGCAATGGGGGACTGCCCTATGGCTACACCTTC
CASSNGGLPYGYTF
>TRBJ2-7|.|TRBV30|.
TGTGCCTGGAGTATCTATCCTACGAAGCAGTACTTC
CAWSIYPTKQYF
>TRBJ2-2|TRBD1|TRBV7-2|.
TGTGCCAGCAGCACAAGACAGGGAAGAATCGGGGAGCTGTTTTTT
CASSTRQGRIGELFF
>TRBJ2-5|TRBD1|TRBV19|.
TGTGCCAGTAGTATAGTGGCAGGGGGCCCGAAGACCCAGTACTTC
CASSIVAGGPKTQYF
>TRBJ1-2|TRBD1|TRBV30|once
TGTGCCTGGAGTGTGACAGGGGGGCCCTATGGCTACACCTTC
CAWSVTGGPYGYTF
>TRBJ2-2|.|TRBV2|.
TGTGCCAGCAGCGCCGGGGACTTTAACACCGGGGAGCTGTTTTTT
CASSAGDFNTGELFF
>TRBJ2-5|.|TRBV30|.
TGTGCCTGGAGTCGGGGCCAAGAGACCCAGTACTTC
CAWSRGQETQYF
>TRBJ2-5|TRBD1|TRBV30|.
TGTGCCTGGAGTGTGACAGGGTTGGATCAGTACTTC
CAWSVTGLDQYF
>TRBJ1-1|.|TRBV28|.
TGTGCCAGCAGTTTTAACGGGAACACTGAAGCTTTCTTT
CASSFNGNTEAFF
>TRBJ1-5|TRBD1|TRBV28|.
TGTGCCAGCAGTTTATTGGGACAGATTCAGCCCCAGCATTTT
CASSLLGQIQPQHF
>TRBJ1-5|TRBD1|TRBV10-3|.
TGTGCCATCGGGAGAGACAGGGGGCAACAGCCCCAGCATTTT
CAIGRDRGQQPQHF
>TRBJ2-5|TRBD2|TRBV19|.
TGTGCCAGTAGTAGGGGGGGAGAGACCCAGTACTTC
CASSRGGETQYF
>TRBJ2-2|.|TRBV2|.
TGTGCCAGCGGAGCCGGGACTGACAACACCGGGGAGCTGTTTTTT
CASGAGTDNTGELFF
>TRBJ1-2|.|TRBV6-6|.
TGTGCCAGCAGTCATATGGGCCCCCCCTATGGCTACACCTTC
CASSHMGPPYGYTF
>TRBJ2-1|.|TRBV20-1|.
TGCAGTGCTAGTAAGACTCCCTACAATGAGCAGTTCTTC
CSASKTPYNEQFF
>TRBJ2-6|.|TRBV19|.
TGTGCCAGCGACATCCCCAGCTCTGGGGCCAACGTCCTGACTTTC
CASDIPSSGANVLTF
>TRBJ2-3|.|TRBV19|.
TGTGCCAGTAGTATAGACGCGGGCAGGGGCATCAGCACAGATACGCAGTATTTT
CASSIDAGRGISTDTQYF
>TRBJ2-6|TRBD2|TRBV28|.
TGTGCCAGCAGTCCTCTAAGGGGAGGGGTAGGAGGGGCCAACGTCCTGACTTTC
CASSPLRGGVGGANVLTF
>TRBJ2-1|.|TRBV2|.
TGTGCCAGCACCCTTGCGGGGGCCTACTACAATGAGCAGTTCTTC
CASTLAGAYYNEQFF
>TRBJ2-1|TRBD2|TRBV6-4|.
TGTGCCAGCAGTCAATTAGCGGGGGGCTACAATGAGCAGTTCTTC
CASSQLAGGYNEQFF
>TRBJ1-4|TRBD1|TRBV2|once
TGTGCCAGCATTATGTACAGGGGAACTAATGAAAAACTGTTTTTT
CASIMYRGTNEKLFF
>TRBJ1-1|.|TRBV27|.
TGTGCCAGCAGTTTTAGGGGTGAAGCTTTCTTT
CASSFRGEAFF
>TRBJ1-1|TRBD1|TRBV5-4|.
TGTGCCAGCAGCCCCACCGGGACAGGGACGGGTTTCTTT
CASSPTGTGTGFF